A selection of T cell receptor beta chains follows, all from one sample in a study of T cell repertoires in cytomegalovirus infection. TCRdb passed the reads through MiXCR, listing each CDR3 protein once. The sample lists some 240,000 distinct CDR3 sequences; 15% to 20% were seen once. The sequenced sample consisted of CD8+ T cells from PBMCs. These receptors were collected from a human donor in good health (CMV status not recorded). Some clones in this sample may be carry-over from other donors' samples. Both conserved end residues are part of each CDR3. The order of the fields is V gene, D gene, clone size, J gene, CDR3 protein, CDR3 DNA. A D gene is named only where the DNA matches it firmly. The size field is filled for only some rows; it gives once, few, many or a size class.

V gene: TRBV11-2; D gene: TRBD1; clone size: few; J gene: TRBJ2-5; CDR3 protein: CASSQRDRDESQYF; CDR3 DNA: TGTGCCAGCAGCCAACGTGACAGGGATGAGTCCCAGTACTTC
V gene: TRBV9; D gene: -; clone size: many; J gene: TRBJ2-1; CDR3 protein: CASTLSPDAPEDNEQFF; CDR3 DNA: TGTGCCAGCACCCTTTCTCCGGACGCGCCAGAGGACAATGAGCAGTTCTTC
V gene: TRBV7-9; D gene: -; clone size: many; J gene: TRBJ2-7; CDR3 protein: CASSPWARSYEQYF; CDR3 DNA: TGTGCCAGCAGCCCCTGGGCCCGCTCCTACGAGCAGTACTTC
V gene: TRBV7-9; D gene: -; clone size: few; J gene: TRBJ1-4; CDR3 protein: CASSTPVVGVATNEKLFF; CDR3 DNA: TGTGCCAGCAGCACCCCCGTGGTAGGCGTAGCAACTAATGAAAAACTGTTTTTT
V gene: TRBV5-4; D gene: -; clone size: -; J gene: TRBJ1-4; CDR3 protein: CASSLDGGKWEKLFF; CDR3 DNA: TGTGCCAGCAGCTTGGACGGCGGCAAATGGGAAAAACTGTTTTTT
V gene: TRBV7-2; D gene: -; clone size: few; J gene: TRBJ2-7; CDR3 protein: CASSSTGTPMYEQYF; CDR3 DNA: TGTGCCAGCAGCTCTACCGGGACCCCCATGTACGAGCAGTACTTC
V gene: TRBV6-1; D gene: TRBD2; clone size: -; J gene: TRBJ2-3; CDR3 protein: CASSKLAPDTQYF; CDR3 DNA: TGTGCCAGCAGCAAACTAGCGCCAGATACGCAGTATTTT
V gene: TRBV7-8; D gene: -; clone size: many; J gene: TRBJ2-1; CDR3 protein: CASSLWINEQFF; CDR3 DNA: TGTGCCAGCAGCTTATGGATCAATGAGCAGTTCTTC
V gene: TRBV20-1; D gene: -; clone size: -; J gene: TRBJ2-7; CDR3 protein: CSAREMGAGETYEQYF; CDR3 DNA: TGCAGTGCTAGAGAGATGGGGGCAGGAGAAACCTACGAGCAGTACTTC
V gene: TRBV7-6; D gene: TRBD2; clone size: many; J gene: TRBJ2-3; CDR3 protein: CASSLTTSGDTDTQYF; CDR3 DNA: TGTGCCAGCAGCTTGACGACTAGCGGGGACACAGATACGCAGTATTTT
V gene: TRBV12-3/TRBV12-4; D gene: TRBD2; clone size: -; J gene: TRBJ2-2; CDR3 protein: CASSLPPGGGDDTGELFF; CDR3 DNA: TGTGCCAGCAGTTTACCCCCGGGAGGGGGGGACGACACCGGGGAGCTGTTTTTT
V gene: TRBV19; D gene: TRBD1; clone size: few; J gene: TRBJ2-5; CDR3 protein: CASSSGTGSQETQYF; CDR3 DNA: TGTGCCAGTAGTTCCGGGACAGGGAGTCAAGAGACCCAGTACTTC
V gene: TRBV14; D gene: -; clone size: few; J gene: TRBJ2-5; CDR3 protein: CASSQVTPDQAGQETQYF; CDR3 DNA: TGTGCCAGCAGCCAAGTAACCCCGGACCAGGCGGGCCAAGAGACCCAGTACTTC
V gene: TRBV27; D gene: TRBD1; clone size: few; J gene: TRBJ2-5; CDR3 protein: CASSSAGTGVLRTQYF; CDR3 DNA: TGTGCCAGCAGCTCCGCCGGGACAGGGGTCCTCAGGACCCAGTACTTC
V gene: TRBV7-8; D gene: -; clone size: many; J gene: TRBJ1-4; CDR3 protein: CASSLTGGDYEKLFF; CDR3 DNA: TGTGCCAGCAGCCTCACGGGGGGAGATTATGAAAAACTGTTTTTT
V gene: TRBV6-5; D gene: TRBD1; clone size: few; J gene: TRBJ1-1; CDR3 protein: CASSYSTGEANTEAFF; CDR3 DNA: TGTGCCAGCAGTTACTCGACAGGGGAGGCGAACACTGAAGCTTTCTTT
V gene: TRBV27; D gene: -; clone size: -; J gene: TRBJ1-1; CDR3 protein: CASSYGRASEAFF; CDR3 DNA: TGTGCCAGCAGCTACGGTCGGGCCTCTGAAGCTTTCTTT
V gene: TRBV7-6; D gene: -; clone size: many; J gene: TRBJ2-3; CDR3 protein: CASSLSERDTQYF; CDR3 DNA: TGTGCCAGCAGCTTATCCGAGAGGGATACGCAGTATTTT
V gene: TRBV5-6; D gene: -; clone size: -; J gene: TRBJ1-6; CDR3 protein: CASSLETEDSPLHF; CDR3 DNA: TGTGCCAGCAGCTTGGAGACAGAAGATTCACCCCTCCACTTT
V gene: TRBV2; D gene: -; clone size: -; J gene: TRBJ2-1; CDR3 protein: CASSSTGPPHSAGTRTWEFF; CDR3 DNA: TGTGCCAGCAGTTCGACAGGTCCTCCCCACTCAGCGGGGACCCGCACGTGGGAGTTCTTC
V gene: TRBV7-9; D gene: -; clone size: -; J gene: TRBJ2-7; CDR3 protein: CASSLRLPGEQYF; CDR3 DNA: TGTGCCAGCAGCTTAAGGCTCCCAGGCGAGCAGTACTTC
V gene: TRBV27; D gene: -; clone size: -; J gene: TRBJ1-1; CDR3 protein: CASNWGGLNTEAFF; CDR3 DNA: TGTGCCAGCAACTGGGGGGGCCTGAACACTGAAGCTTTCTTT
V gene: TRBV6-2/TRBV6-3; D gene: TRBD2; clone size: many; J gene: TRBJ2-7; CDR3 protein: CASRDRTSDVYEQYF; CDR3 DNA: TGTGCCAGCAGAGACCGGACTAGCGACGTCTACGAGCAGTACTTC
V gene: TRBV4-1; D gene: -; clone size: -; J gene: TRBJ2-1; CDR3 protein: CASSQVPGGEEQFF; CDR3 DNA: TGCGCCAGCAGCCAAGTCCCGGGGGGCGAAGAGCAGTTCTTC
V gene: TRBV5-1; D gene: TRBD2; clone size: -; J gene: TRBJ2-3; CDR3 protein: CASASGGDASQYF; CDR3 DNA: TGCGCCAGCGCGAGCGGGGGTGATGCGTCGCAGTATTTT
V gene: TRBV2; D gene: TRBD1; clone size: few; J gene: TRBJ1-1; CDR3 protein: CASSEALQGGWNTEAFF; CDR3 DNA: TGTGCCAGCAGTGAAGCGCTTCAGGGGGGGTGGAACACTGAAGCTTTCTTT
V gene: TRBV7-2; D gene: -; clone size: many; J gene: TRBJ2-5; CDR3 protein: CASSLSVLDLQETQYF; CDR3 DNA: TGTGCCAGCAGCCTTAGCGTTCTAGACCTCCAAGAGACCCAGTACTTC
V gene: TRBV7-2; D gene: TRBD1; clone size: many; J gene: TRBJ1-5; CDR3 protein: CASSAGAGTEHF; CDR3 DNA: TGTGCCAGCAGCGCCGGGGCTGGGACAGAGCATTTT
V gene: TRBV7-8; D gene: -; clone size: many; J gene: TRBJ2-3; CDR3 protein: CASSLLGGGPPDTQYF; CDR3 DNA: TGTGCCAGCAGCCTTCTCGGCGGAGGGCCCCCAGATACGCAGTATTTT
V gene: TRBV13; D gene: -; clone size: -; J gene: TRBJ1-4; CDR3 protein: CASSPAGGGTNEKLFF; CDR3 DNA: TGTGCCAGCAGCCCCGCCGGCGGGGGTACTAATGAAAAACTGTTTTTT
V gene: TRBV11-1; D gene: -; clone size: -; J gene: TRBJ1-1; CDR3 protein: CASSLDHSRAGVDSEAFF; CDR3 DNA: TGTGCCAGCAGCTTAGACCACTCTAGAGCAGGGGTTGACTCTGAAGCTTTCTTT
V gene: TRBV7-9; D gene: -; clone size: many; J gene: TRBJ1-5; CDR3 protein: CASSAGYQPQHF; CDR3 DNA: TGTGCCAGCAGTGCAGGGTACCAGCCCCAGCATTTT
V gene: TRBV20-1; D gene: -; clone size: -; J gene: TRBJ2-1; CDR3 protein: CSAREVREQFF; CDR3 DNA: TGCAGTGCTAGAGAGGTCCGTGAGCAGTTCTTC
V gene: TRBV6-2/TRBV6-3; D gene: -; clone size: once; J gene: TRBJ2-3; CDR3 protein: CASSYPAPGLHPSTDTQYF; CDR3 DNA: TGTGCCAGCAGTTACCCAGCGCCGGGACTCCACCCGAGCACAGATACGCAGTATTTT
V gene: TRBV7-9; D gene: -; clone size: many; J gene: TRBJ2-1; CDR3 protein: CASSLGTVNEQFF; CDR3 DNA: TGTGCCAGCAGCTTAGGGACCGTCAATGAGCAGTTCTTC
V gene: TRBV7-9; D gene: -; clone size: -; J gene: TRBJ1-1; CDR3 protein: CASGPEGWTEAFF; CDR3 DNA: TGTGCCAGCGGACCGGAGGGATGGACTGAAGCTTTCTTT
V gene: TRBV19; D gene: -; clone size: -; J gene: TRBJ2-2; CDR3 protein: CASSMGDPPGPTKCGELFF; CDR3 DNA: TGTGCCAGTAGTATGGGAGATCCACCGGGGCCAACGAAATGCGGGGAGCTGTTTTTT
V gene: TRBV5-1; D gene: -; clone size: -; J gene: TRBJ2-1; CDR3 protein: CASSWSGSYNEQFF; CDR3 DNA: TGCGCCAGCAGCTGGTCCGGCTCCTACAATGAGCAGTTCTTC
V gene: TRBV7-4; D gene: -; clone size: -; J gene: TRBJ1-4; CDR3 protein: CASTPSGVAEKLFF; CDR3 DNA: TGTGCCAGCACCCCGTCGGGGGTCGCTGAAAAACTGTTTTTT
V gene: TRBV7-2; D gene: -; clone size: many; J gene: TRBJ2-2; CDR3 protein: CASSLQGANTGELFF; CDR3 DNA: TGTGCCAGCAGCTTACAAGGGGCGAACACCGGGGAGCTGTTTTTT
V gene: TRBV15; D gene: -; clone size: few; J gene: TRBJ2-7; CDR3 protein: CATSDSVAYEQYF; CDR3 DNA: TGTGCCACCAGTGACAGCGTAGCCTACGAGCAGTACTTC
V gene: TRBV11-2; D gene: TRBD2; clone size: -; J gene: TRBJ2-3; CDR3 protein: CASSATTSGGPSTDTQYF; CDR3 DNA: TGTGCCAGCAGTGCCACGACTAGCGGGGGCCCGAGCACAGATACGCAGTATTTT
V gene: TRBV7-8; D gene: TRBD1; clone size: many; J gene: TRBJ2-5; CDR3 protein: CASSQGQSNQETQYF; CDR3 DNA: TGTGCCAGCAGCCAGGGACAGTCAAACCAAGAGACCCAGTACTTC
V gene: TRBV6-6; D gene: TRBD1; clone size: many; J gene: TRBJ1-2; CDR3 protein: CASSLLLTGGAGGYTF; CDR3 DNA: TGTGCCAGCAGCTTACTTTTGACAGGGGGCGCGGGTGGCTACACCTTC
V gene: TRBV6-6; D gene: TRBD2; clone size: many; J gene: TRBJ2-1; CDR3 protein: CASSWGTRDEQFF; CDR3 DNA: TGTGCCAGCAGTTGGGGGACTAGGGATGAGCAGTTCTTC